This T cell receptor beta chain emerged from a study of blood T cell repertoires in COVID-19. Study background: The origin of the acute and convalescent COVID-19 samples was the United States, Italy and Spain. T cells, B-cell-depleted T cells, or PBMCs supplied cDNA or gDNA.

Per the authors' pipeline: The authors estimated nucleated cell counts from reference gene primer amplification. Sequenced by immunoSEQ multiplex PCR; TCRdb stores in-frame clones only, minus some. The V and J calls and clone size are taken from that table; D and trimming were inferred from the DNA. The table shows around 260,000 clones, with approximately 83% occurring only once. The CDR3 length is 16 residues. Trimming pared 6 bases from V and 0 bases from J, leaving 18 bases between. CDR1 and CDR2 (germline): MDHEN, SYDVKM. The J gene is TRBJ2-7, the V gene TRBV28, with a tentative D call TRBD2 (7 bases). Input material: peripheral blood. The receptor comes from a woman aged 45-65 years who had recovered from COVID-19. The CDR3 bases are TGTGCCAGCAGGGGGGCGGGAGAACCGGGCTCCTACGAGCAGTACTTC. Amino acids: CASRGAGEPGSYEQYF.